These 14 T cell receptor beta chains originate from one sample sequenced in a study of identical twins. In TCRdb, the 5' RACE reads were re-called with MiXCR into one record per CDR3 protein. In the table there are hundreds of thousands of distinct CDR3 sequences, approximately 24% of which are singletons. The same sample was also studied in work on T cells expressing NK-cell markers.

The sequencing input was CD4+ T cells sorted from blood. The receptors were sampled from a woman aged 18-29 years in good health.

This clonotype was found many times. The chain is built from TRBV12-3 or TRBV12-4 and TRBJ1-2; D gene uncertain. The V end was cut by 3 bases, the J end by 5 bases, with 7 bases between. CDR3 length: 12 residues. In nucleotides, the CDR3 is TGTGCCAGCAGTTTTTCGGAATATGGCTACACCTTC. This codes for CASSFSEYGYTF.

This chain uses TRBV2 with TRBJ2-5, with 8 bases lining up with TRBD2. Germline assignment: CDR1 SNHLY and CDR2 FYNNEI. J was trimmed by 5 bases and V by 5 bases; bases with no gene match: 7. The CDR3 length is 14 residues. The CDR3 reads CASSKTSGGETQYF. For the CDR3, the DNA is TGTGCCAGCAGTAAAACTAGCGGCGGGGAGACCCAGTACTTC.

Only a few counts were recorded for this clonotype. This chain links TRBV5-6 with TRBJ1-1; possibly TRBD1 for D (5 bases). The V gene lost 10 bases and the J gene lost 7 bases, with 14 bases spanning the gap. From germline, CDR1 is SGHDT and CDR2 YYEEEE. The CDR3 contains 11 residues. CDR3 nucleotides: TGTGCCTCCCTCAGAAGGGGTGAAGCTTTCTTT. This sequence encodes CASLRRGEAFF.

There are many counts of this clonotype. The rearrangement links TRBV12-3 or TRBV12-4 to TRBJ2-3, with 10 bases that match TRBD2. The CDR3 totals 15 residues. J lost 0 bases, V lost 7 bases, and 4 bases had no gene match. The CDR3 reads CASKLAGTSTDTQYF. DNA for the CDR3: TGTGCCAGCAAACTAGCGGGGACTAGCACAGATACGCAGTATTTT.

The V and J genes are TRBV6-2 or TRBV6-3 and TRBJ2-1; D may match TRBD1 or TRBD2 (5 bases each). Germline assignment: CDR1 MNHEY and CDR2 SVGEGT. Trimming shortened V by 5 bases and J by 0 bases, and 14 bases separated the two germline ends. This CDR3 has 16 residues. The CDR3 DNA reads as TGTGCCAGCAGTCCACGGGACGGTAGCTCCTACAATGAGCAGTTCTTC. It is translated as CASSPRDGSSYNEQFF.

The chain joins TRBV7-8 to TRBJ2-5; D remains unclear. Germline V lookup: CDR1 SGHVS, CDR2 FQNEAQ. V was clipped by 1 base and J by 7 bases, with 7 bases between them. This CDR3 is 12 amino acids long. The CDR3 loop reads CASSLDWGTQYF. For the CDR3, the DNA is TGTGCCAGCAGCTTAGATTGGGGGACCCAGTACTTC.

The chain combines TRBV10-3 with TRBJ1-5, with TRBD1 identical over 9 bases. Germline values: CDR1 ENHRY, CDR2 SYGVKD. This CDR3 comprises 11 residues. With V trimmed by 4 bases and J by 13 bases, 2 bases remained unmatched. CDR3 residues: CAISAGTGQHF. The DNA for the CDR3 is TGTGCCATCAGTGCCGGGACAGGGCAGCATTTT.

The V call is TRBV7-9, the J call TRBJ2-7; D is unclear. The germline CDR1 and CDR2 sequences are SEHNR and FQNEAQ (reference sequence). V lost 5 bases and J lost 6, with 11 bases in between. CDR3 length: 12 amino acids. CDR3 nucleotide sequence: TGTGCCAGCAGCCCTGATGGGCGCGAGCAGTACTTC. Protein: CASSPDGREQYF.

This clonotype turned up a few times. V and J are TRBV7-8 and TRBJ2-1, with 8 bases matching TRBD2. Germline loops: CDR1 SGHVS, CDR2 FQNEAQ. The CDR3 covers 18 residues. The V gene end was trimmed by 0 bases and the J gene end by 2 bases; junction bases not matched to a gene: 9. This CDR3 reads CASSLAREVARTYNEQFF. In nucleotides, the CDR3 is TGTGCCAGCAGCTTAGCGCGGGAGGTTGCCCGGACCTACAATGAGCAGTTCTTC.

This chain joins TRBV4-3 and TRBJ2-7; D is unclear. CDR3 length equals 13 residues. The V and J ends lost 0 bases and 6 bases respectively, with 9 bases between them. Per the germline V gene, CDR1 is LGHNA and CDR2 is YSLEER. The DNA of the CDR3 is TGCGCCAGCAGCCAAGATAAAGGATCCGAGCAGTACTTC. Its translation: CASSQDKGSEQYF.

The chain employs TRBV12-3 or TRBV12-4 and TRBJ2-5; D gene unclear. The CDR3 is 16 amino acids. Between the trimmed V and J ends, which lost 5 bases and 1 base, there was a span of 17 bases. Here the CDR3 reads CASSERLGSPQETQYF. The CDR3 DNA follows: TGTGCCAGCAGTGAACGACTTGGTTCCCCCCAAGAGACCCAGTACTTC.

This clonotype was counted many times. The CDR3 spells CASSLGLPGYGYTF. CDR3 DNA: TGCGCCAGCAGCTTGGGTCTTCCTGGCTATGGCTACACCTTC. V and J are TRBV5-1 and TRBJ1-2; D call uncertain. CDR1 and CDR2 from the germline V gene are SGHRS and YFSETQ. CDR3 size: 14 residues. Trimming took off 0 bases at V and 4 bases at J, with 10 bases between the two ends.

This clonotype was counted only a few times. CDR3 DNA sequence: TGTGCCAGCAGTTTAGGGTTGTGGGGGAATCAGCCCCAGCATTTT. Translating gives CASSLGLWGNQPQHF. V is TRBV12-3 or TRBV12-4 and J is TRBJ1-5; D is possibly TRBD1 (5 bases). With 1 base removed from V and 4 bases from J, the gap between germline ends came to 11 bases. The CDR3 totals 15 residues.

In this sample, this clonotype turned up once. The chain carries TRBV4-1 and TRBJ2-1; 15 nucleotides align to TRBD2. Germline V gene sequence: CDR1 MGHRA, CDR2 YSYEKL. Trimming removed 1 base from V and 7 bases from J; junction bases left unmatched: 5. The CDR3 loop spans 17 amino acids. The CDR3 spells CASSQAAGTSGRNEQFF. CDR3 nucleotide sequence: TGCGCCAGCAGCCAAGCTGCGGGGACTAGCGGGAGGAATGAGCAGTTCTTC.